This TCR beta chain is from a study of identical twins. MiXCR, run by TCRdb on the 5' RACE reads, gives a single entry per CDR3 protein. The sample includes hundreds of thousands of distinct CDR3 sequences, 8.6% of them seen just once. These same data were also listed under a study on yellow fever vaccine responses in identical twins.

The sequenced sample consisted of PBMCs. This clonotype was obtained from a woman between 18 and 29 years old in good health.

The CDR3 bases are TGTGCCAGCAGTTTATATCGGGCGGATACGCAGTATTTT. It encodes CASSLYRADTQYF. V is TRBV28 and J is TRBJ2-3; no firm D call. This CDR3 contains 13 residues. The germline gives CDR1 MDHEN, CDR2 SYDVKM. Trimming removed 1 base from V and 6 bases from J, with 8 bases in between.